This T cell receptor beta chain was identified in a study of cytomegalovirus exposure and HLA in healthy donors. Overall study results and limits: Available immune exposure information was restricted to CMV serostatus only. Reportedly, TCR beta sequences accurately predicted HLA-A and HLA-B alleles in most subjects.

Trimming pared 5 bases from V and 0 bases from J, leaving 5 bases between. Germline V CDR1 and CDR2: LNHDA, SQIVND (reference sequence). The CDR3 contains 12 residues. On this clone: Antigen: not known.

PCR involved 60 Vbeta and 13 Jbeta primers. Only in-frame clones appear in the TCRdb table, and some are missing; sequencing was by immunoSEQ multiplex PCR. This sample yields about 150,000 clones, of which less than 85% are seen a single time; under 2.5% belongs to the top ten. J is TRBJ2-7 and V is TRBV19; D not certain. The sequence came from a woman aged 55-69 years in good health and CMV-seropositive. Sequences were obtained from PBMCs. The CDR3 DNA sequence: TGTGCCAGTAGTCTTAACTCCTACGAGCAGTACTTC. Protein sequence: CASSLNSYEQYF.